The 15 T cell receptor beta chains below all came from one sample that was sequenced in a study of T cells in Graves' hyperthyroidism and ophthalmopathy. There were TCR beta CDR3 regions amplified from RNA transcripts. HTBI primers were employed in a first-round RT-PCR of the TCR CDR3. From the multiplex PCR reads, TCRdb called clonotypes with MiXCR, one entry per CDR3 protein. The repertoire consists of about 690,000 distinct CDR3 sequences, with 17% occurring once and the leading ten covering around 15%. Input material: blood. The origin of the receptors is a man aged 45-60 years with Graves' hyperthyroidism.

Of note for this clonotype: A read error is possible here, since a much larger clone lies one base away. CDR3 sequence (DNA): TGTGCCACGACAGATGCTGTGAAAGAGGCCCAGTACTTC. Translating gives CATTDAVKEAQYF. The gene calls are TRBV2 and TRBJ2-5, with a weak D call TRBD1 (5 bases). This CDR3 has 13 amino acids. Germline V gives CDR1 SNHLY, CDR2 FYNNEI.

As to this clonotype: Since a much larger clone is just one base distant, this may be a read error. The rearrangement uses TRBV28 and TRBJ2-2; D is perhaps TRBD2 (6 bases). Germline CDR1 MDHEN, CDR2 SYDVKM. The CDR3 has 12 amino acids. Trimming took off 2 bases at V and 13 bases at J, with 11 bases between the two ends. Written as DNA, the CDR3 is TGTGCCAGCAGTTTAGATTCGCGGGGGCTGTTTTTT. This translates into CASSLDSRGLFF.

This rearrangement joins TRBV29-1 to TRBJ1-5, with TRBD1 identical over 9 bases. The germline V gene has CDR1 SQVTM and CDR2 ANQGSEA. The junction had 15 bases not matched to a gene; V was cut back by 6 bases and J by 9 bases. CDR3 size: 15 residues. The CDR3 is CSVSDRGLNQGPQHF. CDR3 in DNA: TGCAGCGTATCGGACAGGGGACTTAACCAAGGGCCCCAGCATTTT.

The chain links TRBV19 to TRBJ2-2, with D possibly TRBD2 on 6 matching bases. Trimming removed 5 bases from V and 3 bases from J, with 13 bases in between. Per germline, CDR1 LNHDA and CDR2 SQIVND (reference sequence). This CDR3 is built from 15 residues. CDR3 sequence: CASSLRDLHTGELFF. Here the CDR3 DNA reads TGTGCCAGTAGTCTCCGGGACTTACACACCGGGGAGCTGTTTTTT.

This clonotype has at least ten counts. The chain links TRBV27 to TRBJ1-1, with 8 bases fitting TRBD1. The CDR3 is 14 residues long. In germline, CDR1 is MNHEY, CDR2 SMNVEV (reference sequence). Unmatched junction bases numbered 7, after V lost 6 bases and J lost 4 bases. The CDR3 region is CASRDTGGFTEAFF. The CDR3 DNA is TGTGCCAGCAGGGATACAGGGGGATTCACTGAAGCTTTCTTT.

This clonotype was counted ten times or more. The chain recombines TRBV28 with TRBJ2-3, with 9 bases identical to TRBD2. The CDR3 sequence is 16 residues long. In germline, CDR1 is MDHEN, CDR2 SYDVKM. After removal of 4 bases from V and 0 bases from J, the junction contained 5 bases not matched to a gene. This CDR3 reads CASSSIAGDSTDTQYF. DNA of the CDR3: TGTGCCAGCAGTTCAATAGCGGGAGATAGCACAGATACGCAGTATTTT.

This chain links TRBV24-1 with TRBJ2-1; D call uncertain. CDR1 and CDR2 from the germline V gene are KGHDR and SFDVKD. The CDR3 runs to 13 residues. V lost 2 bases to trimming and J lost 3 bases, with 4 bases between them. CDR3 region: CATSDSDYNEQFF. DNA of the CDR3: TGTGCCACCAGTGATTCCGACTACAATGAGCAGTTCTTC.

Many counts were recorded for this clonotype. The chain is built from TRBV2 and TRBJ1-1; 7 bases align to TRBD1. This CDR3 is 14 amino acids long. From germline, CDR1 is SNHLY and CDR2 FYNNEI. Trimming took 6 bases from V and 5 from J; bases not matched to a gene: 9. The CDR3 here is CASSRQGGKTEAFF. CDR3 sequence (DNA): TGTGCCAGCAGCCGACAGGGAGGAAAGACTGAAGCTTTCTTT.

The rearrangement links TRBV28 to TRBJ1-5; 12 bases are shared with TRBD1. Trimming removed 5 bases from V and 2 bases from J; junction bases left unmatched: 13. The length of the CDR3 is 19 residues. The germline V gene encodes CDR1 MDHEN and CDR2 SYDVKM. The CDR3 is CASSPYPGQGAIGNQPQHF. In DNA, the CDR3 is TGTGCCAGCAGTCCCTACCCGGGACAGGGGGCGATTGGCAATCAGCCCCAGCATTTT.

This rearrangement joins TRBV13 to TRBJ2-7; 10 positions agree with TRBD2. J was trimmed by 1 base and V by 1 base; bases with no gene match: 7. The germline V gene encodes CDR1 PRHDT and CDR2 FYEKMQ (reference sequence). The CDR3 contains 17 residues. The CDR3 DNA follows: TGTGCCAGCAGCTTAGAAGCTAGCGGGAGTCAATCCTACGAGCAGTACTTC. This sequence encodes CASSLEASGSQSYEQYF.

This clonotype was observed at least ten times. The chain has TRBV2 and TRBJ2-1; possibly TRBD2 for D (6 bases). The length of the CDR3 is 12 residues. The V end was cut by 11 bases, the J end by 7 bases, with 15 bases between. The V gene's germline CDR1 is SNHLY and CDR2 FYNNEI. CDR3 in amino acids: CAQRDFENEQFF. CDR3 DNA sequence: TGTGCCCAACGGGACTTTGAAAATGAGCAGTTCTTC.

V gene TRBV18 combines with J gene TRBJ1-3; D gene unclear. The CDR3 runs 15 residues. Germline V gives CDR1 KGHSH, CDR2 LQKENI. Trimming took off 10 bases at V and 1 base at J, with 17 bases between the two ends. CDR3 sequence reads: CATFPVGPSGNTIYF. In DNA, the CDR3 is TGTGCCACCTTTCCCGTCGGGCCGTCTGGAAACACCATATATTTT.

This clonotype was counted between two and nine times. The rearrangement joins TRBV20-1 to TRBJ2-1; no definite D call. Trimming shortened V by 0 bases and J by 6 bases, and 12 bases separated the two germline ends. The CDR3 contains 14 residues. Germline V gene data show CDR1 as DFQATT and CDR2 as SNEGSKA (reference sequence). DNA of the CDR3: TGCAGTGCTAGAGAACCTGAGCGTGCCAATGAGCAGTTCTTC. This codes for CSAREPERANEQFF.

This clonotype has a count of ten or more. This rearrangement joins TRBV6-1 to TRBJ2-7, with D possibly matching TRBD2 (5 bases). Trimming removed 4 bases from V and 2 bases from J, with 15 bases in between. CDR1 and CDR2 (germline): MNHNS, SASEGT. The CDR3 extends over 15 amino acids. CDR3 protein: CASSVDLRKPYEQYF. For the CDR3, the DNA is TGTGCCAGCAGTGTGGACTTACGAAAACCCTACGAGCAGTACTTC.

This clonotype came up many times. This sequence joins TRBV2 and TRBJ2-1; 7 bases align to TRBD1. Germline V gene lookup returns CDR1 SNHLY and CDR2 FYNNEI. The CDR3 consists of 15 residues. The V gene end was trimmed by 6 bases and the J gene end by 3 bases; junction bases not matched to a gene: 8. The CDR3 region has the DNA TGTGCCAGCAGCGACACAGGGGTCTACTACAATGAGCAGTTCTTC. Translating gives CASSDTGVYYNEQFF.